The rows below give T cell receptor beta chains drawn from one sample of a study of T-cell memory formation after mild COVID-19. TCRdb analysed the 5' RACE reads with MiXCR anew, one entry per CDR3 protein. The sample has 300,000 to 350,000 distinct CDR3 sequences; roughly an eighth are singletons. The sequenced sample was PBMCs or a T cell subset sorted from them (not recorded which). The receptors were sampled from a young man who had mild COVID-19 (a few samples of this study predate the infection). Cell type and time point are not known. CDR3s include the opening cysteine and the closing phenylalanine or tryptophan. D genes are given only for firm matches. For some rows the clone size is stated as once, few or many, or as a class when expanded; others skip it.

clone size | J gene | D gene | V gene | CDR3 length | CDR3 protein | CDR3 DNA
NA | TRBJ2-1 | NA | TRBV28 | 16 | CASTPGRGDPYNEQFF | TGTGCCAGCACCCCCGGGCGGGGAGACCCCTACAATGAGCAGTTCTTC
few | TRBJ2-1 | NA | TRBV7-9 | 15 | CASSLGLGLNNEQFF | TGTGCCAGCAGCTTAGGGTTAGGGCTCAACAATGAGCAGTTCTTC
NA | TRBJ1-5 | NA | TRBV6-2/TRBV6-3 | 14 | CASSMRGSGQPQHF | TGTGCCAGCAGCATGAGGGGATCGGGTCAGCCCCAGCATTTT
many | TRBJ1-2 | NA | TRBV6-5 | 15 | CASSYSGGQASGYTF | TGTGCCAGCAGTTACTCGGGTGGGCAGGCAAGTGGCTACACCTTC
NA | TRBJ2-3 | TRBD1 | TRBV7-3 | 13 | CASSKRDRDTQYF | TGTGCCAGCAGCAAACGGGACAGGGATACGCAGTATTTT
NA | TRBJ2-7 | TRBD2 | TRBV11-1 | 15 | CASSPTSGGYYEQYF | TGTGCCAGCAGCCCAACTAGCGGGGGATATTACGAGCAGTACTTC
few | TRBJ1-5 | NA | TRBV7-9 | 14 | CASSATGTEQPQHF | TGTGCCAGCAGCGCGACAGGTACGGAACAGCCCCAGCATTTT
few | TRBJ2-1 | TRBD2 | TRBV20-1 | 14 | CSASSGVSYNEQFF | TGCAGTGCTAGTAGCGGGGTCTCCTACAATGAGCAGTTCTTC
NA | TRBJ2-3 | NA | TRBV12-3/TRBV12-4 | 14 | CASNWGPSTDTQYF | TGTGCCAGCAACTGGGGCCCTAGCACAGATACGCAGTATTTT
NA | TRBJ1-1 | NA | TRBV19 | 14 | CASSIRAGNTEAFF | TGTGCCAGTAGTATCAGAGCAGGGAACACTGAAGCTTTCTTT
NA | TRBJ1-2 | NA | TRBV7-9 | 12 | CASSQSNFGYTF | TGTGCCAGCAGCCAGTCCAATTTTGGCTACACCTTC
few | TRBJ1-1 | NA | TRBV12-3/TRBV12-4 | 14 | CASSLVPDNTEAFF | TGTGCCAGCAGTTTAGTGCCGGACAACACTGAAGCTTTCTTT
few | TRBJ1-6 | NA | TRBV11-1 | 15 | CASSLSESGLTPLHF | TGTGCCAGCAGCCTCTCTGAATCGGGGCTAACACCCCTCCACTTT
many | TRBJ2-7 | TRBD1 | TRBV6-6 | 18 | CASSYPVHQGVISYEQYF | TGTGCCAGCAGTTACCCGGTTCATCAGGGGGTGATCTCCTACGAGCAGTACTTC
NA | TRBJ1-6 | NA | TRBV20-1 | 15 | CSARLHGTINSPLHF | TGCAGTGCACGGCTCCACGGGACGATTAATTCACCCCTCCACTTT
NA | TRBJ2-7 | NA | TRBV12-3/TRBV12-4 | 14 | CASSQDRVSYEQYF | TGTGCCAGCAGTCAAGACAGAGTCTCCTACGAGCAGTACTTC
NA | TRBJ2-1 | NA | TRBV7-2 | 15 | CASSFREGGHNEQFF | TGTGCCAGCAGCTTTAGAGAGGGGGGCCATAATGAGCAGTTCTTC
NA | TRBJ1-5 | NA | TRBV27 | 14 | CASSLGGGYQPQHF | TGTGCCAGCAGTTTAGGGGGGGGGTACCAGCCCCAGCATTTT
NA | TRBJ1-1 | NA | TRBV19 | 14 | CASSIPTTNTEAFF | TGTGCCAGTAGTATCCCGACGACAAACACTGAAGCTTTCTTT
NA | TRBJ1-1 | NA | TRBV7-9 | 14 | CASSRIEGNTEAFF | TGTGCCAGCAGCCGAATCGAAGGTAACACTGAAGCTTTCTTT
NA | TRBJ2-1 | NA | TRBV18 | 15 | CASSPSIDSYNEQFF | TGTGCCAGCTCACCGTCGATTGACTCCTACAATGAGCAGTTCTTC
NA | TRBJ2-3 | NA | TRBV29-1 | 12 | CSASWGAATQYF | TGCAGCGCCTCGTGGGGGGCGGCGACGCAGTATTTT
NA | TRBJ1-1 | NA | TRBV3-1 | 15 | CASSQERGVIAEAFF | TGTGCCAGCAGCCAAGAACGGGGGGTGATAGCTGAAGCTTTCTTT
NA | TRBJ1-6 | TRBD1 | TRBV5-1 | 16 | CASSQISGTGNSPLHF | TGCGCCAGCAGTCAAATCTCCGGGACAGGGAATTCACCCCTCCACTTT
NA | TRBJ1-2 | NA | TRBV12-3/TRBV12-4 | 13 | CASSLMGVRGYTF | TGTGCCAGCAGTTTAATGGGTGTACGTGGCTACACCTTC